This entry lists 30 T cell receptor beta chains sequenced from one sample in a study of shared clonotypes between healthy human individuals. Using immunoSEQ multiplex PCR, the repertoire was profiled, and TCRdb retains in-frame clones only, with some absent. The repertoire holds around 550,000 clones, with around 95% as singletons. CD45RO-negative CD8 cells positively selected for CCR7 made up the naive population, which excluded terminally differentiated effector memory CD45RA+ cells. The sequenced sample consisted of naive CD8+ T cells sorted from blood. The receptors were gathered from a woman in her 30s in good health.

The chain joins TRBV7-9 to TRBJ1-1; D uncertain. The ends were cut back, 5 bases at V and 4 bases at J, with 14 bases in the middle. This CDR3 has 14 residues. Germline CDR1 is SEHNR and CDR2 is FQNEAQ (reference sequence). CDR3 sequence reads: CASSPVGVPTEAFF. The CDR3 coding sequence is TGTGCCAGCAGCCCCGTCGGGGTCCCCACTGAAGCTTTCTTT.

The chain employs TRBV28 and TRBJ1-6; D unresolved. V was shortened by 4 bases and J by 7 bases, with 8 bases between the two germline ends. Per germline, CDR1 MDHEN and CDR2 SYDVKM. There are 13 residues in the CDR3. The CDR3 protein is CASSYRPNSPLHF. The CDR3 DNA sequence: TGTGCCAGCAGTTACCGACCGAATTCACCCCTCCACTTT.

This chain connects TRBV27 to TRBJ1-2; 8 bases are a match to TRBD1. The CDR3 sequence is 14 residues long. Germline lookup yields CDR1 MNHEY and CDR2 SMNVEV (reference sequence). J was trimmed by 5 bases and V by 8 bases; bases with no gene match: 10. The CDR3 DNA sequence: TGTGCCAGCGGAACGGACAGGGACGGGTATGGCTACACCTTC. Translating it yields CASGTDRDGYGYTF.

The chain couples TRBV7-3 to TRBJ2-6, with a possible D match to TRBD1 (5 bases). CDR3 length: 16 amino acids. The V and J ends lost 1 base and 0 bases respectively, with 7 bases between them. The V gene's germline CDR1 is SGHTA and CDR2 FQGTGA. CDR3 nucleotides: TGTGCCAGCAGCTTAATTGGGGCCTCTGGGGCCAACGTCCTGACTTTC. Amino acid sequence: CASSLIGASGANVLTF.

The V and J genes are TRBV19 and TRBJ1-1, with D hard to call. V lost 3 bases to trimming and J lost 3 bases, with 8 bases between them. The CDR3 length is 13 residues. Germline CDR1 and CDR2: LNHDA and SQIVND (reference sequence). In nucleotides, the CDR3 is TGTGCCAGTAGTATCAAACGTCACACTGAAGCTTTCTTT. It encodes CASSIKRHTEAFF.

V is TRBV7-2 and J is TRBJ1-2; 10 bases fit TRBD1. Germline CDR1 SGHTA, CDR2 FQGNSA. Trimming took 5 bases from V and 1 from J; bases not matched to a gene: 10. This CDR3 region has 17 residues. The chain's CDR3 is CASSLDRGLLFNYGYTF. CDR3 in DNA: TGTGCCAGCAGCCTGGACAGGGGGTTACTATTTAACTATGGCTACACCTTC.

This CDR3 reads CASSFGKIRSYEQYF. CDR3 coding DNA: TGTGCCAGCAGCTTTGGGAAAATCCGATCCTACGAGCAGTACTTC. The chain uses TRBV7-9 and TRBJ2-7; D ambiguous. Germline loops: CDR1 SEHNR, CDR2 FQNEAQ (reference sequence). This CDR3 is 15 amino acids long. Trimming pared 3 bases from V and 1 base from J, leaving 13 bases between.

The chain is built from TRBV28 and TRBJ1-2, with 8 bases fitting TRBD1. Germline values: CDR1 MDHEN, CDR2 SYDVKM. This CDR3 is 15 amino acids long. V shed 8 bases and J 1 base; nucleotides not matched to a gene: 9. The CDR3 sequence is CASGTGGESNYGYTF. The CDR3 bases are TGTGCCAGCGGTACAGGGGGTGAAAGTAACTATGGCTACACCTTC.

The chain carries TRBV2 and TRBJ2-2; D unclear. Trimming pared 6 bases from V and 0 bases from J, leaving 11 bases between. The CDR3 loop spans 15 amino acids. Germline CDR1 SNHLY, CDR2 FYNNEI. The CDR3 is CASREIYANTGELFF. The CDR3, as DNA: TGTGCCAGCAGGGAAATCTACGCGAACACCGGGGAGCTGTTTTTT. The whole variable domain, remainder taken from reference TRBV2 and TRBJ2-2, is EPEVTQTPSHQVTQMGQEVILRCVPISNHLYFYWYRQILGQKVEFLVSFYNNEISEKSEIFDDQFSVERPDGSNFTLKIRSTKLEDSAMYFCASREIYANTGELFFGEGSRLTVL.

The rearrangement links TRBV2 to TRBJ1-1, with D maybe TRBD1 (5 bases). Germline assignment: CDR1 SNHLY and CDR2 FYNNEI. The length of the CDR3 is 14 residues. The CDR3 reads CAGHRRAQNTEAFF. CDR3 bases: TGTGCTGGACATCGAAGGGCCCAGAACACTGAAGCTTTCTTT. The complete variable domain, with remaining parts taken from reference TRBV2 and TRBJ1-1, reads EPEVTQTPSHQVTQMGQEVILRCVPISNHLYFYWYRQILGQKVEFLVSFYNNEISEKSEIFDDQFSVERPDGSNFTLKIRSTKLEDSAMYFCAGHRRAQNTEAFFGQGTRLTVV.

This clone was observed a single time. This chain connects TRBV2 to TRBJ2-6; unclear D gene. Trimming pared 4 bases from V and 4 bases from J, leaving 11 bases between. Germline assignment: CDR1 SNHLY and CDR2 FYNNEI. CDR3 length: 15 amino acids. The CDR3, as DNA: TGTGCCAGCAGTGCCGAAGTCCCGGGGGCCAACGTCCTGACTTTC. This gives the protein CASSAEVPGANVLTF.

V usage is TRBV19 and J usage is TRBJ2-7; the D gene is possibly TRBD2 (5 bases). The CDR3 is 14 amino acids. Germline CDR1 is LNHDA and CDR2 is SQIVND (reference sequence). The V and J ends lost 5 bases and 6 bases respectively, with 17 bases between them. CDR3 amino acids: CASSPGVLQGEQYF. For the CDR3, the DNA is TGTGCCAGTAGTCCCGGGGTCCTACAAGGCGAGCAGTACTTC.

The V gene is TRBV7-9, the J gene TRBJ2-5; possible D gene TRBD2, 5 bases. The CDR3 sequence is 16 residues long. The germline CDR1 and CDR2 sequences are SEHNR and FQNEAQ (reference sequence). The V end lost 1 base, the J end lost 1 base, and 13 bases lay between the germline ends. The CDR3 region is CASSLGVSGPQETQYF. In DNA, the CDR3 is TGTGCCAGCAGCTTAGGGGTGAGCGGACCCCAAGAGACCCAGTACTTC.

This chain connects TRBV4-1 to TRBJ1-1; D gene unclear. Trimming took 0 bases from V and 7 from J, leaving 15 bases between them. The CDR3 totals 15 residues. Germline assignment: CDR1 MGHRA and CDR2 YSYEKL. This CDR3 is CASSQDEEVIGEAFF. The DNA of the CDR3 is TGCGCCAGCAGCCAAGATGAGGAGGTGATCGGTGAAGCTTTCTTT.

This rearrangement joins TRBV4-1 to TRBJ1-6; the match to TRBD1 covers 10 bases. The CDR3 runs to 16 residues. The germline V gene encodes CDR1 MGHRA and CDR2 YSYEKL. Trimming took 3 bases from V and 8 from J; bases not matched to a gene: 7. The chain's CDR3 is CASSHPGQGLYSPLHF. The DNA of the CDR3 is TGCGCCAGCAGCCATCCGGGACAGGGGCTGTATTCACCCCTCCACTTT.

The gene calls are TRBV6-5 and TRBJ2-7, with D perhaps assigned TRBD1 or TRBD2 (6 bases each). CDR1 MNHEY and CDR2 SVGAGI come from the germline V gene. V lost 2 bases and J lost 4, with 18 bases in between. This CDR3 region has 16 residues. This CDR3 is CASSYSRGEKLYEQYF. The CDR3 nucleotides read TGTGCCAGCAGTTACAGTAGGGGGGAGAAGTTGTACGAGCAGTACTTC.

V gene TRBV6-1 combines with J gene TRBJ2-6; 11 bases map to TRBD2. V was pared by 4 bases and J by 0 bases, with 5 bases of the junction left unmatched. The CDR3 spans 18 residues. From germline, CDR1 is MNHNS and CDR2 SASEGT. CDR3 sequence reads: CASSVLAGGPSGANVLTF. The CDR3 nucleotides read TGTGCCAGCAGTGTCTTAGCGGGAGGGCCCTCTGGGGCCAACGTCCTGACTTTC.

The rearrangement links TRBV27 to TRBJ2-3, with 8 bases aligning to TRBD1. Germline values: CDR1 MNHEY, CDR2 SMNVEV (reference sequence). J was trimmed by 4 bases and V by 3 bases; bases with no gene match: 6. The CDR3 is made up of 15 amino acids. CDR3 in DNA: TGTGCCAGCAGTTTTACAGGGGGGTGGTCAGATACGCAGTATTTT. This sequence encodes CASSFTGGWSDTQYF.

The rearrangement joins TRBV4-1 to TRBJ2-2, with D uncertain. The CDR3 is 14 amino acids. CDR1 MGHRA and CDR2 YSYEKL come from the germline V gene. The V end lost 1 base, the J end lost 5 bases, and 8 bases lay between the germline ends. The DNA for the CDR3 is TGCGCCAGCAGCCAAGTCTTCCGGACCGGGGAGCTGTTTTTT. Residues: CASSQVFRTGELFF.

The V gene is TRBV27, the J gene TRBJ2-2; 8 nucleotides agree with TRBD2. V dropped 5 bases and J dropped 6; count of bases not matched to a gene: 11. The germline CDR1 and CDR2 sequences are MNHEY and SMNVEV (reference sequence). The CDR3 spans 16 residues. CDR3 sequence: CASSLPSGSPPGELFF. CDR3 in DNA: TGTGCCAGCAGTCTCCCCAGCGGGAGCCCCCCCGGGGAGCTGTTTTTT.

This chain joins TRBV9 and TRBJ2-2, with 11 bases matching TRBD2. Germline V lookup: CDR1 SGDLS, CDR2 YYNGEE. CDR3 length: 20 amino acids. Unmatched junction bases numbered 14, after V lost 4 bases and J lost 0 bases. The CDR3 DNA sequence: TGTGCCAGCAGCATACCGACTAGCGGGACTGCCGACTCGAACACCGGGGAGCTGTTTTTT. This gives the protein CASSIPTSGTADSNTGELFF.

The chain has TRBV29-1 and TRBJ2-1; 14 bases line up with TRBD2. CDR3 length equals 18 residues. V was pared by 6 bases and J by 6 bases, with 16 bases of the junction left unmatched. Germline V gives CDR1 SQVTM, CDR2 ANQGSEA. Here the CDR3 DNA reads TGCAGCGTAACCCACCTGACTAGCGGGAGGGAGCTCGGCAATGAGCAGTTCTTC. Its translation is CSVTHLTSGRELGNEQFF.

About this clone itself: The identical CDR3 is also encoded by other nucleotide sequences in the sample. The J gene is TRBJ2-7, the V gene TRBV27, with D unclear. Germline V gene data show CDR1 as MNHEY and CDR2 as SMNVEV (reference sequence). V was trimmed by 0 bases and J by 3 bases, leaving 6 bases between them. This CDR3 is 13 amino acids long. CDR3 coding DNA: TGTGCCAGCAGTTTATCTGCAGTCTACGAGCAGTACTTC. This gives the protein CASSLSAVYEQYF.

This chain connects TRBV7-9 to TRBJ1-1; the D is unclear. V was cut by 2 bases and J by 3 bases, with 10 bases left in between. This CDR3 comprises 14 residues. Germline lookup yields CDR1 SEHNR and CDR2 FQNEAQ (reference sequence). The CDR3 protein is CASSLNFLDTEAFF. CDR3 nucleotide sequence: TGTGCCAGCAGCTTAAATTTCCTGGACACTGAAGCTTTCTTT. The whole variable domain, remainder taken from reference TRBV7-9 and TRBJ1-1, is DTGVSQNPRHKITKRGQNVTFRCDPISEHNRLYWYRQTLGQGPEFLTYFQNEAQLEKSRLLSDRFSAERPKGSFSTLEIQRTEQGDSAMYLCASSLNFLDTEAFFGQGTRLTVV.

V usage is TRBV13 and J usage is TRBJ2-1; D gene unclear. This CDR3 is built from 12 residues. Germline values: CDR1 PRHDT, CDR2 FYEKMQ (reference sequence). The V gene lost 1 base and the J gene lost 12 bases, with 10 bases spanning the gap. The CDR3 DNA is TGTGCCAGCAGCTTAGACGGGCTCCGGCAGTTCTTC. Translated: CASSLDGLRQFF.

The V and J genes are TRBV27 and TRBJ2-1; the match to TRBD1 covers 7 bases. Germline CDR1 is MNHEY and CDR2 is SMNVEV (reference sequence). Trimming at V came to 0 bases and at J to 2 bases, leaving 4 bases not matched to a gene. The CDR3 is made up of 16 amino acids. CDR3 region: CASSLSQGDAYNEQFF. CDR3 DNA: TGTGCCAGCAGTTTATCCCAGGGGGACGCCTACAATGAGCAGTTCTTC.

A remark on this clone: The identical CDR3 is also encoded by other nucleotide sequences in the sample. The V gene is TRBV28, the J gene TRBJ2-2; 7 bases agree with TRBD1. The CDR3 loop spans 15 amino acids. The germline V gene has CDR1 MDHEN and CDR2 SYDVKM. The ends lost 3 bases at V and 0 bases at J; junction bases unmatched: 1. The CDR3 sequence: CASSFGTANTGELFF. In DNA, the CDR3 is TGTGCCAGCAGTTTTGGGACAGCGAACACCGGGGAGCTGTTTTTT.

This clone was counted a few times. The CDR3 is CASSLGGGEAFF. The DNA of the CDR3 is TGTGCCAGTAGCCTGGGGGGCGGTGAAGCTTTCTTT. This chain uses TRBV19 with TRBJ1-1, with a weak D call TRBD1 (6 bases). This CDR3 has 12 amino acids. V lost 6 bases, J lost 7 bases, and 12 bases lay in between. From germline, CDR1 is LNHDA and CDR2 SQIVND (reference sequence).

This chain connects TRBV5-1 to TRBJ1-1; 11 bases are shared with TRBD1. This CDR3 is built from 16 residues. With 3 bases clipped from V and 1 base from J, the junction kept 5 bases outside the gene matches. Germline V lookup: CDR1 SGHRS, CDR2 YFSETQ. The CDR3 DNA reads TGCGCCAGCAGCTACGGACAGGGGGCGTGGAACACTGAAGCTTTCTTT. It is translated as CASSYGQGAWNTEAFF.

DNA for the CDR3: TGTGCCAGCAGCTTGTGGAGCGGGGCTCCCTACGAGCAGTACTTC. Translating it yields CASSLWSGAPYEQYF. The chain combines TRBV5-5 with TRBJ2-7, with TRBD2 matching over 7 bases. Germline values: CDR1 SGHKS, CDR2 YYEKEE (reference sequence). This CDR3 region has 15 residues. V shed 1 base, J shed 2 bases, and the junction held 6 bases outside the gene matches.